This TCR beta chain was recorded in a study of shared clonotypes between healthy human individuals. Trimming cost V 7 bases and J 3 bases, with 10 bases left between them. Germline CDR1 reads SNHLY; CDR2 reads FYNNEI. This CDR3 contains 12 residues. The donors, all of them Caucasian adults, lived in Nashville, Tennessee. The study's findings and limits: A limitation of the genetic and exposure-history diversity represented arose from few donors. Clonotype sharing across donors was expected to vary with sequencing depth.

The repertoire was sequenced with immunoSEQ multiplex PCR; TCRdb's copy has only in-frame clones and lacks some. In the table there are approximately 1.5 million clones, about 98% of which are singletons. A remark on this clone: Antigen: not known.

The chain links TRBV2 to TRBJ2-7; D remains unclear. Material: naive CD4+ T cells sorted from blood. Subset specified: CD45RA+ positively selected. The clonotype originates from a man aged 30-40 years in good health. CDR3 coding DNA: TGTGCCAGCAAGAGATTTTACTACGAGCAGTACTTC. Translation gives CASKRFYYEQYF.